The 32 T cell receptor beta chains given below trace back to one sample, sequenced in a study of cytomegalovirus exposure and HLA in healthy donors. Primers for the PCR totalled 60 Vbeta and 13 Jbeta. Some clones are missing from TCRdb's copy, which holds only in-frame ones; the method was immunoSEQ multiplex PCR. Of about 120,000 clones listed, about four fifths are singletons. The specimen was PBMCs. The receptors come from a woman aged 25 to 45 in good health and CMV-seronegative.

The rearrangement links TRBV10-3 to TRBJ2-1; 11 positions match TRBD2. The V gene's germline CDR1 is ENHRY and CDR2 SYGVKD. The CDR3 covers 14 residues. Unmatched junction bases numbered 5, after V lost 10 bases and J lost 3 bases. This CDR3 reads CATGGLAVYNEQFF. For the CDR3, the DNA is TGTGCCACGGGGGGACTAGCGGTCTACAATGAGCAGTTCTTC.

The table lists this clone with a few counts. The chain recombines TRBV4-2 with TRBJ2-2; 12 bases fit TRBD1. Germline lookup yields CDR1 LGHNA and CDR2 YNFKEQ. Germline trimming cut 0 bases from V and 5 bases from J; bases unmatched to any gene: 4. The CDR3 sequence is 17 residues long. The CDR3 DNA sequence: TGTGCCAGCAGCCAAGAAGGGACAGGGGGCGCGACCGGGGAGCTGTTTTTT. Translated, it gives CASSQEGTGGATGELFF.

CDR3 bases: TGTGCCAGCAGCTCAACAAGGGGATTAGAGACCCAGTACTTC. It is translated as CASSSTRGLETQYF. V usage is TRBV7-9 and J usage is TRBJ2-5; D is perhaps TRBD1 (5 bases). The germline CDR1 and CDR2 sequences are SEHNR and FQNEAQ (reference sequence). There are 14 residues in the CDR3. Trimming pared 4 bases from V and 4 bases from J, leaving 13 bases between. Full variable domain (rest looked up from reference TRBV7-9 and TRBJ2-5): DTGVSQNPRHKITKRGQNVTFRCDPISEHNRLYWYRQTLGQGPEFLTYFQNEAQLEKSRLLSDRFSAERPKGSFSTLEIQRTEQGDSAMYLCASSSTRGLETQYFGPGTRLLVL.

This chain uses TRBV11-2 with TRBJ2-4, with D perhaps matching TRBD2 (5 bases). CDR1 and CDR2 (germline): SGHAT, FQNNGV. This CDR3 is built from 15 residues. V gave up 6 bases and J gave up 0 bases, with 12 bases separating them. The DNA of the CDR3 is TGTGCCAGCAGAACCAGCGGACTAGCCAAAAACATTCAGTACTTC. It yields the protein CASRTSGLAKNIQYF.

This clone was seen once. The chain recombines TRBV10-3 with TRBJ2-3; 14 bases agree with TRBD2. This CDR3 has 17 amino acids. Looked up from germline, CDR1 is ENHRY and CDR2 is SYGVKD. V lost 4 bases, J lost 3 bases, and 6 bases stayed unmatched. CDR3 region: CAISAGTSGSLTDTQYF. The CDR3 coding sequence is TGTGCCATCAGTGCCGGGACTAGCGGGAGTTTAACAGATACGCAGTATTTT.

This rearrangement joins TRBV19 to TRBJ2-3; TRBD2 agrees at 13 bases. The CDR3 contains 16 residues. The V gene end was trimmed by 5 bases and the J gene end by 4 bases; junction bases not matched to a gene: 6. Germline-derived CDR1 and CDR2 are LNHDA and SQIVND (reference sequence). The CDR3 loop is CASSLTSGRTPDTQYF. The CDR3 DNA reads as TGTGCCAGTAGTTTGACTAGCGGGAGGACGCCAGATACGCAGTATTTT.

The chain employs TRBV11-3 and TRBJ2-2, with TRBD1 matching 7 bases. The germline V gene has CDR1 SGHNT and CDR2 YENEEA. V was pared by 4 bases and J by 3 bases, with 2 bases of the junction left unmatched. This CDR3 contains 14 residues. The chain's CDR3 is CASSSQGDTGELFF. CDR3 coding DNA: TGTGCCAGCAGCTCCCAGGGGGACACCGGGGAGCTGTTTTTT.

The V and J genes are TRBV5-1 and TRBJ2-3, with 10 bases identical to TRBD2. The V gene's germline CDR1 is SGHRS and CDR2 YFSETQ. Trimming at V came to 1 base and at J to 6 bases, leaving 2 bases not matched to a gene. CDR3 length: 14 amino acids. The CDR3 region is CASSLISGRDTQYF. CDR3 nucleotide sequence: TGCGCCAGCAGCTTGATTAGCGGGAGGGATACGCAGTATTTT.

This clone was detected a few times. The chain links TRBV19 to TRBJ2-7; 8 positions agree with TRBD1. The germline CDR1 and CDR2 sequences are LNHDA and SQIVND (reference sequence). After removal of 4 bases from V and 5 bases from J, the junction contained 7 bases not matched to a gene. The CDR3 is 14 residues long. The CDR3 spells CASSKTGGTHEQYF. In DNA form, the CDR3 reads TGTGCCAGTAGTAAAACAGGGGGGACCCACGAGCAGTACTTC.

This clone is a singleton in its sample. This rearrangement joins TRBV18 to TRBJ1-1; D ambiguous. V lost 5 bases, J lost 1 base, and 14 bases lay in between. The germline V gene has CDR1 KGHSH and CDR2 LQKENI. CDR3 length equals 15 residues. CDR3 coding DNA: TGTGCCAGCTCAGAGCCCGCGTCTAGGAACACTGAAGCTTTCTTT. This codes for CASSEPASRNTEAFF.

The rearrangement links TRBV7-2 to TRBJ2-1; 14 bases line up with TRBD2. The V gene end was trimmed by 5 bases and the J gene end by 6 bases; junction bases not matched to a gene: 15. Germline V gives CDR1 SGHTA, CDR2 FQGNSA. CDR3 length: 19 amino acids. CDR3 DNA sequence: TGTGCCAGCAGCCCGGGACTAGCGGGAGATTCTATATATGGCAATGAGCAGTTCTTC. Residues: CASSPGLAGDSIYGNEQFF.

The V gene is TRBV9, the J gene TRBJ2-5; D is perhaps TRBD2 (5 bases). Germline CDR1 SGDLS, CDR2 YYNGEE. This CDR3 is built from 14 residues. The V end was cut by 0 bases, the J end by 2 bases, with 8 bases between. In DNA, the CDR3 is TGTGCCAGCAGCGTAGACCCGGGGCAAGAGACCCAGTACTTC. Its protein product is CASSVDPGQETQYF.

The chain joins TRBV9 to TRBJ1-3; D might be TRBD1 (6 bases). This CDR3 region has 18 residues. Germline V CDR1 and CDR2: SGDLS, YYNGEE. Trimming removed 4 bases from V and 4 bases from J, with 24 bases in between. The CDR3 nucleotides read TGTGCCAGCAGCTCATCGTCACAACAGGGATACTCGGGAAACACCATATATTTT. It encodes CASSSSSQQGYSGNTIYF. Variable domain in full (rest from reference TRBV9 and TRBJ1-3): DSGVTQTPKHLITATGQRVTLRCSPRSGDLSVYWYQQSLDQGLQFLIQYYNGEERAKGNILERFSAQQFPDLHSELNLSSLELGDSALYFCASSSSSQQGYSGNTIYFGEGSWLTVV.

This chain uses TRBV11-2 with TRBJ2-3, with TRBD1 matching 7 bases. This CDR3 comprises 16 residues. In germline, CDR1 is SGHAT, CDR2 FQNNGV. V lost 3 bases to trimming and J lost 2 bases; unmatched junction nucleotides: 8. CDR3 coding DNA: TGTGCCAGCAGCTTGAGGGGACAGCTTGACACAGATACGCAGTATTTT. It specifies CASSLRGQLDTDTQYF.

The table lists this clone with a count of one. The chain joins TRBV19 to TRBJ2-3, with D uncertain. The V end was cut by 8 bases, the J end by 3 bases, with 15 bases between. Germline V gives CDR1 LNHDA, CDR2 SQIVND (reference sequence). CDR3 length: 14 residues. The CDR3, as DNA: TGTGCCAGTTCCCTAGTACGACCTACAGATACGCAGTATTTT. Protein product: CASSLVRPTDTQYF.

The V call is TRBV4-3, the J call TRBJ1-1, with D uncertain. CDR1 is LGHNA and CDR2 is YSLEER in the germline V gene. The CDR3 loop spans 16 amino acids. Trimming left V 4 bases short and J 1 base short, with 16 bases between. The CDR3 nucleotides read TGCGCCAGCAGCCCGACTCCAAGGTCCAGGAACACTGAAGCTTTCTTT. Protein sequence: CASSPTPRSRNTEAFF.

V is TRBV7-8 and J is TRBJ1-4, with TRBD1 matching over 9 bases. Trimming at V came to 5 bases and at J to 10 bases, leaving 11 bases not matched to a gene. The CDR3 runs 15 residues. Germline V gene lookup returns CDR1 SGHVS and CDR2 FQNEAQ. The CDR3 spells CASSRNRGRNGKLFF. The CDR3 DNA reads TGTGCCAGCAGCCGTAACAGGGGGCGAAACGGAAAACTGTTTTTT.

This clone was seen only once. For the CDR3, the DNA is TGTGCCAGCAGCCACGGGGAGAACACTGAAGCTTTCTTT. Protein product: CASSHGENTEAFF. The rearrangement joins TRBV7-8 to TRBJ1-1, with D hard to call. The length of the CDR3 is 13 residues. Germline CDR1 reads SGHVS; CDR2 reads FQNEAQ. Trimming took 5 bases from V and 1 from J, leaving 8 bases between them.

The chain has TRBV6-5 and TRBJ2-7, with D possibly being TRBD2 (6 bases). The germline gives CDR1 MNHEY, CDR2 SVGAGI. This CDR3 has 16 residues. V lost 0 bases, J lost 3 bases, and 15 bases lay in between. CDR3 sequence: CASSYSGREVFYEQYF. The CDR3 DNA sequence: TGTGCCAGCAGTTACTCAGGGCGGGAAGTTTTCTACGAGCAGTACTTC.

The chain is built from TRBV5-1 and TRBJ2-3, with D possibly being TRBD2 (6 bases). Germline-derived CDR1 and CDR2 are SGHRS and YFSETQ. The CDR3 is 15 residues long. V shed 4 bases and J shed 3 bases, with 15 bases lying between them. The CDR3 reads CASSPDGGVTDTQYF. The CDR3 coding sequence is TGCGCCAGCAGCCCGGACGGGGGAGTGACAGATACGCAGTATTTT.

The gene calls are TRBV6-1 and TRBJ2-3; 12 nucleotides line up with TRBD2. V dropped 1 base and J dropped 6; count of bases not matched to a gene: 2. The CDR3 covers 15 residues. Germline V CDR1 and CDR2: MNHNS, SASEGT. CDR3 amino acids: CASSEVTSGSDTQYF. CDR3 sequence (DNA): TGTGCCAGCAGTGAAGTGACTAGCGGGAGTGATACGCAGTATTTT.

The chain employs TRBV13 and TRBJ2-3, with D perhaps TRBD2 (6 bases). This CDR3 comprises 16 residues. The V gene's germline CDR1 is PRHDT and CDR2 FYEKMQ (reference sequence). V lost 6 bases and J 1 base, leaving 17 bases between the germline ends. CDR3 nucleotides: TGTGCCAGCAGATGGCGCGGAGCGGGCCGCACAGATACGCAGTATTTT. Its protein is CASRWRGAGRTDTQYF. The full variable domain, with the rest looked up from reference TRBV13 and TRBJ2-3, is AAGVIQSPRHLIKEKRETATLKCYPIPRHDTVYWYQQGPGQDPQFLISFYEKMQSDKGSIPDRFSAQQFSDYHSELNMSSLELGDSALYFCASRWRGAGRTDTQYFGPGTRLTVL.

The chain joins TRBV7-9 to TRBJ2-5, with unresolved D. V lost 0 bases to trimming and J lost 4 bases, with 9 bases between them. In germline, CDR1 is SEHNR, CDR2 FQNEAQ (reference sequence). The CDR3 runs 14 residues. CDR3 sequence (DNA): TGTGCCAGCAGCTTAGCTCCACCAGGAGAGACCCAGTACTTC. Its translation is CASSLAPPGETQYF.

This clone was observed a few times. The chain links TRBV7-8 to TRBJ1-5; D is undetermined. The germline CDR1 and CDR2 sequences are SGHVS and FQNEAQ. The germline V and J ends were trimmed by 2 bases and 0 bases, with 11 bases remaining between them. CDR3 length: 16 amino acids. The CDR3 DNA reads as TGTGCCAGCAGCTTACTTGGCATAAGTAGCAATCAGCCCCAGCATTTT. Its translation is CASSLLGISSNQPQHF.

The rearrangement joins TRBV19 to TRBJ2-2, with no clear D. V lost 6 bases and J lost 2, with 13 bases in between. Germline-derived CDR1 and CDR2 are LNHDA and SQIVND (reference sequence). This CDR3 spans 15 amino acids. The CDR3 coding sequence is TGTGCCAGTAGGGTGAGGCCCGTCAACACCGGGGAGCTGTTTTTT. Its protein product is CASRVRPVNTGELFF.

About this clone: The junction does not match germline at one end; this may be a read error. This sequence joins TRBV7-9 and TRBJ2-3, with 9 bases aligning to TRBD2. CDR3 length: 17 residues. CDR1 and CDR2 from the germline V gene are SEHNR and FQNEAQ (reference sequence). CDR3 in DNA: TGTGCCAGCAGCCCAACCCTGCGGGAGGGCCGAACAGATGCGCAGTATTTT. This gives the protein CASSPTLREGRTDAQYF.

This clone was detected only once. The CDR3 region has the DNA TGTGCCAGCAGCTTAGGTACTAGCGGGAGGGTGTACGAGCAGTACTTC. Protein product: CASSLGTSGRVYEQYF. The rearrangement uses TRBV7-6 and TRBJ2-5, with 13 bases lining up with TRBD2. The DNA end lines up better with TRBJ2-7; the J call may be wrong. Germline values: CDR1 SGHVS, CDR2 FNYEAQ. CDR3 length equals 16 residues.

This chain joins TRBV5-1 and TRBJ1-1; D gene ambiguous. The germline V gene encodes CDR1 SGHRS and CDR2 YFSETQ. This CDR3 is built from 14 residues. V was clipped by 1 base and J by 2 bases, with 9 bases between them. The CDR3 nucleotides are TGCGCCAGCAGCTTGACAGTGCCAAACACTGAAGCTTTCTTT. Translated, it gives CASSLTVPNTEAFF.

The rearrangement joins TRBV5-6 to TRBJ2-1; TRBD2 agrees at 10 bases. Per germline, CDR1 SGHDT and CDR2 YYEEEE. The CDR3 is 18 amino acids. After removal of 1 base from V and 0 bases from J, the junction contained 7 bases not matched to a gene. CDR3 sequence (DNA): TGTGCCAGCAGCTTGAAAGGCCGACTAGCGGGCTCCTACAATGAGCAGTTCTTC. It is translated as CASSLKGRLAGSYNEQFF. The full variable domain, with the rest looked up from reference TRBV5-6 and TRBJ2-1, is DAGVTQSPTHLIKTRGQQVTLRCSPKSGHDTVSWYQQALGQGPQFIFQYYEEEERQRGNFPDRFSGHQFPNYSSELNVNALLLGDSALYLCASSLKGRLAGSYNEQFFGPGTRLTVL.

This clone was seen a handful of times. The rearrangement joins TRBV5-1 to TRBJ2-1, with 15 bases that match TRBD2. CDR1 SGHRS and CDR2 YFSETQ come from the germline V gene. This CDR3 spans 19 amino acids. Losses at the gene ends were 4 bases for V and 0 bases for J; bases not matched to a gene: 8. The CDR3 region has the DNA TGCGCCAGCAGCCACCGTGGACTAGCGGGAGGGAGCTCCTACAATGAGCAGTTCTTC. It translates to CASSHRGLAGGSSYNEQFF.

This clone was recorded only once. The V call is TRBV7-9, the J call TRBJ2-5, with D possibly being TRBD2 (7 bases). CDR1 is SEHNR, CDR2 FQNEAQ, per germline (reference sequence). The V end lost 8 bases, the J end lost 3 bases, and 10 bases lay between the germline ends. The CDR3 is 12 amino acids. The CDR3 DNA sequence: TGTGCCAGCGGAGGGGGGGAAGAGACCCAGTACTTC. Protein product: CASGGGEETQYF.

CDR3 protein: CASSWGTGDQPQHF. Here the CDR3 DNA reads TGTGCCAGCAGCTGGGGGACAGGGGATCAGCCCCAGCATTTT. This chain uses TRBV2 with TRBJ1-5, with 10 nucleotides matching TRBD1. The CDR3 length is 14 residues. The V gene's germline CDR1 is SNHLY and CDR2 FYNNEI. Germline trimming cut 6 bases from V and 5 bases from J; bases unmatched to any gene: 4.